This note documents a single T cell receptor (beta chain) sequence. Its antigen is not known. Heparinised blood was drawn once per donor, averaging about 100 mL. The record originates from a study of beta chain features in type 1 diabetes. From germline, CDR1 is MNHEY and CDR2 SVGAGI. The J segment lost 2 bases and the V segment lost 6 bases, leaving 9 bases of the junction unmatched. The CDR3 is 15 amino acids. Every bit of the isolated RNA underwent reverse transcription, so sequencing read expressed TCRB transcripts. Libraries were prepared by immunoSEQ multiplex PCR; TCRdb keeps only in-frame clonotypes and omits some of them. The sample lists 15,000 to 20,000 clones; around 50% were seen once. General study findings and limits: Individuals with type 1 diabetes displayed fewer insertions and more deletions at VDJ junctions. Shorter TCRB CDR3s, moderately but significantly so, were found in Type 1 diabetes patients in all four CD4+ subsets.

Material for sequencing was stem cell memory CD4+ T cells from blood. The receptor was isolated from a man aged 18 to 35 in good health. This chain connects TRBV6-5 to TRBJ1-1; 7 nucleotides line up with TRBD1. The CDR3 spells CASSDRDLHNTEAFF. In DNA form, the CDR3 reads TGTGCCAGCAGCGACAGGGACCTTCATAACACTGAAGCTTTCTTT.